The present TCR beta chain was sequenced within a study of long-term antiretroviral therapy in people with HIV. Findings and limits, study-wide: Controls showed broader CDR3 length ranges than did the HIV repertoires. The repertoire was dominated at all time points by clones expanded before ART.

Comment on this clone: Its antigen remains unidentified.

A v3.0 immunoSEQ assay was performed at survey level. Data came from immunoSEQ multiplex PCR; TCRdb stores just in-frame clones and leaves some out. This repertoire shows some 20,000 clones, around 80% found once; its top ten account for 14%. The germline gives CDR1 LGHNT, CDR2 FRNRAP. This CDR3 region has 16 residues. With 3 bases clipped from V and 3 bases from J, the junction kept 5 bases outside the gene matches. Every one of the donors gave at least one pre-ART PBMC sample and at least two post-ART PBMC samples. Every participant with HIV received treatment in the United States. The chain has TRBV12-5 and TRBJ2-1, with 10 bases matching TRBD2. The origin of this receptor is a woman aged 25 to 39 with HIV. The starting material was unsorted PBMCs, obtained 2.9 years after starting antiretroviral therapy. The CDR3 loop is CASGFSGGALYNEQFF. The CDR3 nucleotides are TGTGCTAGTGGTTTCAGCGGGGGGGCCCTCTACAATGAGCAGTTCTTC.